The 3 T cell receptor beta chains below all came from one sample that was sequenced in a study of immune cell composition in non-small cell lung cancer. Here immunoSEQ multiplex PCR was the method, and the copy in TCRdb shows in-frame clones only, minus some. The sample holds about 13,000 clones, around 75% seen once. The sample taken for sequencing was lung tumor tissue. Receptors were obtained from a human donor with non-small cell lung cancer.

The CDR3 is CASSQNSGGSYNEQFF. The CDR3 region has the DNA TGCGCCAGCAGCCAGAATAGCGGGGGGTCCTACAATGAGCAGTTCTTC. The chain couples TRBV4-3 to TRBJ2-1, with TRBD2 identical over 10 bases. CDR1 and CDR2 (germline): LGHNA, YSLEER. CDR3 size: 16 residues. V dropped 3 bases and J dropped 1; count of bases not matched to a gene: 3.

This chain uses TRBV5-1 with TRBJ2-3, with D maybe TRBD2 (5 bases). This CDR3 is 16 amino acids long. The germline CDR1 and CDR2 sequences are SGHRS and YFSETQ. The germline V and J ends were trimmed by 5 bases and 2 bases, with 18 bases remaining between them. CDR3 region: CASRREISLFTDTQYF. The CDR3 DNA sequence: TGCGCCAGCAGGAGGGAGATCTCACTTTTCACAGATACGCAGTATTTT.

Regarding this clone: At one end the junction does not follow the germline gene, possibly because of a read error. The chain employs TRBV7-7 and TRBJ2-2; 7 positions agree with TRBD2. The CDR3 has 17 residues. In germline, CDR1 is SSHAT, CDR2 FNYEAQ (reference sequence). CDR3 bases: TGTGCTAGCAGCTTAGATCTCGCGGGAGCGGATACCGGGGAGCTGTTTTTT. Protein sequence: CASSLDLAGADTGELFF.